The sequence of this T cell receptor beta chain was determined in a study of PD-1 blockade in classical Hodgkin lymphoma. Concerning this clone itself: Its cognate antigen is unknown.

Time point described: cycle 4 day 1 (C4D1), after less than seven weeks of nivolumab. All patients relapsed after autologous stem cell transplantation, and brentuximab vedotin exposure varied. Magnetic negative selection of thawed PBMCs was the method by which CD4+ T cells were purified. Complete response, partial response or progressive disease were the best responses. Here immunoSEQ multiplex PCR was the method, and the copy in TCRdb shows in-frame clones only, minus some. There are more than 10,000 clones in the sample; 88% occur only once, and more than 0.8% lies in the top ten. CDR1 and CDR2 (germline): SGHRS, YFSETQ. The CDR3 totals 18 residues. The ends lost 4 bases at V and 8 bases at J; junction bases unmatched: 18. Study-wide points: What caused the repertoire differences, perhaps disease activity or prior therapy, remains undefined. In CD4+ cells, TCR diversity went up significantly by C4D1, but in CD8+ cells it did not.

This chain links TRBV5-1 with TRBJ2-1; 10 bases align to TRBD2. The sequence came from a human donor with classical Hodgkin lymphoma. Sequencing was performed on CD4+ T cells from blood, taken before the fourth cycle of nivolumab. CDR3 sequence reads: CASSRYTGVIAGGDEQFF. In nucleotides, the CDR3 is TGCGCCAGCAGCCGTTATACTGGCGTGATAGCGGGAGGCGATGAGCAGTTCTTC.